The T cell receptor (beta chain) under discussion was sequenced for a study of regulatory T cells in long-lasting Graves disease. Regarding this clonotype: A junction end diverges from the germline sequence, so it may reflect a read error.

Sequencing libraries for TCR beta were prepared with iRepertoire HTBI primers and Arm-PCR of CDR3 regions. Each CDR3 protein is one row after TCRdb ran MiXCR on the multiplex PCR reads. This table holds 550,000 to 600,000 distinct CDR3 sequences, around 15% found once. Germline CDR1 SGHDN, CDR2 FVKESK. The CDR3 has 13 amino acids. Stated time point: newly diagnosed GD, antithyroid drugs for less than 3 months. Extracted RNA from PBMCs served as the source of the TCR library. This sample was also put to use in a study of T cells in Graves' hyperthyroidism and ophthalmopathy. This second study notes: For Graves' hyperthyroidism to be stable, ophthalmopathy could not progress within 18 months. In patients aged 18 to 65, hyperthyroidism was newly diagnosed, with duration under 2 months.

The sample consisted of peripheral blood mononuclear cells (PBMCs), taken at new diagnosis, from a patient treated with antithyroid drugs. The chain is built from TRBV14 and TRBJ1-4; D not resolved. The receptor comes from a man aged 18-30 years with Graves disease. For the CDR3, the DNA is TGTACCAGCCTTGAAACAACTAATGAAAAACTGTTTTTT. It is translated as CTSLETTNEKLFF.